The clone carrying this T cell receptor beta chain was seen many times. Its antigen is currently unknown. V trimming: 5 bases; J trimming: 4 bases; junction bases outside the gene matches: 6. The length of the CDR3 is 14 residues. Germline CDR1 is SEHNR and CDR2 is FQNEAQ (reference sequence). Clonotypes were quantified using unique molecular identifier barcodes. TCRdb re-called the 5' RACE reads with MiXCR, one entry per CDR3 protein. The sample lists tens of thousands of distinct CDR3 sequences, less than 3% occurring once. The sample originates from a study of beta chain bispecific antibodies for T cell cancers. Study in general: Surviving healthy donor T cells from leukemia-line and bispecific antibody cocultures were TRBV-sequenced for family depletion.

Either OKT3 anti-CD3 antibody or CD3/CD28 beads expanded T cells from blood mononuclear cells over approximately three days. Around 50,000 normal T cells were cocultured with around 50,000 target cells and bispecific antibody. Findings of the study overall: Normal T cells contributed less of the targeted TRBV signal than the leukemia cells did.

The rearrangement uses TRBV7-9 and TRBJ2-5; 8 nucleotides align to TRBD1. Material for sequencing was healthy donor T cells cultured with leukemia cells. The sequence derives from a human donor in good health. Some clones in this sample may be carry-over from other donors' samples. CDR3 sequence reads: CASSGRGHGETQYF. CDR3 in DNA: TGTGCCAGCAGCGGCAGGGGGCATGGAGAGACCCAGTACTTC.